The clone carrying this TCR beta chain occurred many times. The antigen remains undetermined. Whole blood was used without fractionation, so all unsorted peripheral T cells were included. Control samples came from approximately 9 uninfected healthy donors, a few of them resampled after around three months. This specimen comes from a study of HIV-infected patients and healthy controls. Alpha and beta constant-region primers primed reverse transcription of around 0.5 ug RNA. Each of the alpha and beta chains got its own library through chain-specific third strand synthesis with indices. A 5' RACE adapter with a random hexamer and the SP2 primer site was joined to cDNA. Two random hexamers, added before amplification and joined, formed each molecule's 12-nucleotide barcode. TCRdb passed the 5' RACE reads through MiXCR, listing each CDR3 protein once. Among some 19,000 distinct CDR3 sequences listed, around 10% were seen once.

With 2 bases removed from V and 4 bases from J, the gap between germline ends came to 6 bases. Per the germline V gene, CDR1 is DFQATT and CDR2 is SNEGSKA (reference sequence). This CDR3 comprises 12 residues. General observations from the study: Compared with healthy controls, HIV-infected patients showed less CDR3 sharing between individuals.

This TCR was recovered from an adult in good health. The gene calls are TRBV20-1 and TRBJ1-3; D uncertain. The sequenced material came from blood. CDR3 protein: CSARTAGNTIYF. In DNA form, the CDR3 reads TGCAGTGCTAGAACGGCGGGAAACACCATATATTTT.